Following are 19 T cell receptor beta chains from one sample sequenced in a study of regulatory and conventional T cells in RAG deficiency. The protocol was immunoSEQ multiplex PCR, while the TCRdb copy is restricted to in-frame clones and leaves out a portion. Of about 9,000 clones detected, about 84% appear once; the ten largest clones hold over 30%. This same sample was also part of a study on regulatory T cells. Turning to that study: The PCR used 52 TRBV and 13 TRBJ primers.

The sequenced sample was CD8+ T cells sorted from blood. Receptors were obtained from a human donor in good health.

The chain links TRBV6-1 to TRBJ1-5; the D is unclear. The length of the CDR3 is 15 residues. The V end was cut by 0 bases, the J end by 2 bases, with 8 bases between. Germline loops: CDR1 MNHNS, CDR2 SASEGT. The CDR3 region is CASSEATSGNQPQHF. In nucleotides, the CDR3 is TGTGCCAGCAGTGAAGCAACCTCGGGCAATCAGCCCCAGCATTTT.

The chain couples TRBV5-8 to TRBJ2-7; the D is unclear. In germline, CDR1 is SGHTS, CDR2 YDEGEE. V was cut by 0 bases and J by 4 bases, with 2 bases left in between. The CDR3 length is 11 residues. CDR3 nucleotide sequence: TGTGCCAGCAGCTTGGGGTACGAGCAGTACTTC. This codes for CASSLGYEQYF.

The chain has TRBV5-4 and TRBJ1-1, with no clear D. Germline lookup yields CDR1 SGHNT and CDR2 YYREEE (reference sequence). The CDR3 runs 13 residues. V dropped 0 bases and J dropped 1 base, with 4 bases sitting between them. The CDR3 coding sequence is TGTGCCAGCAGCTTGGCAGAGAACACTGAAGCTTTCTTT. This sequence encodes CASSLAENTEAFF.

V gene TRBV5-1 combines with J gene TRBJ2-1; maybe TRBD2 (6 bases). This CDR3 is 14 amino acids long. Per germline, CDR1 SGHRS and CDR2 YFSETQ. V lost 2 bases, J lost 6 bases, and 12 bases lay in between. DNA for the CDR3: TGCGCCAGCAGCTTTGACCGGGACTCCAATGAGCAGTTCTTC. Amino acid sequence: CASSFDRDSNEQFF.

In its sample, this clone ranks as medium-sized. This sequence joins TRBV5-6 and TRBJ2-1, with D possibly matching TRBD1 (7 bases). V was clipped by 4 bases and J by 10 bases, with 15 bases between them. The germline gives CDR1 SGHDT, CDR2 YYEEEE. This CDR3 has 13 amino acids. The CDR3 region has the DNA TGTGCCAGCAGCGGAGGGACAGTCGGGGAGCAGTTCTTC. Its translation: CASSGGTVGEQFF.

The gene calls are TRBV4-1 and TRBJ1-2; D ambiguous. Deletions cut 1 base from V and 2 bases from J, with 17 bases between. Germline V gives CDR1 MGHRA, CDR2 YSYEKL. CDR3 size: 17 residues. The CDR3 spells CASSQVLGAQMNYGYTF. The CDR3 region has the DNA TGCGCCAGCAGCCAAGTATTAGGAGCGCAAATGAACTATGGCTACACCTTC.

The chain links TRBV27 to TRBJ1-5, with 7 positions matching TRBD1. The V gene end was trimmed by 10 bases and the J gene end by 5 bases; junction bases not matched to a gene: 11. The CDR3 extends over 14 amino acids. CDR1 and CDR2 from the germline V gene are MNHEY and SMNVEV (reference sequence). CDR3 in DNA: TGTGCCACGCCGGAGGGGGCAGGGTATCAGCCCCAGCATTTT. Encoded protein: CATPEGAGYQPQHF.

This clone was recorded only once. The J gene is TRBJ2-1, the V gene TRBV19; D unclear. The V end lost 7 bases, the J end lost 9 bases, and 22 bases lay between the germline ends. Looked up from germline, CDR1 is LNHDA and CDR2 is SQIVND (reference sequence). The CDR3 contains 15 residues. CDR3 DNA sequence: TGTGCCAGTACCGAGGCCGGTCTGGCCCCAACTGAGCAGTTCTTC. Its translation: CASTEAGLAPTEQFF.

The chain is built from TRBV29-1 and TRBJ2-2, with 11 bases lining up with TRBD2. The length of the CDR3 is 15 residues. In germline, CDR1 is SQVTM, CDR2 ANQGSEA. With 2 bases clipped from V and 6 bases from J, the junction kept 5 bases outside the gene matches. The DNA of the CDR3 is TGCAGCGTTGAAAGGGCTAGCGGGGGGCCCGGGGAGCTGTTTTTT. Translating gives CSVERASGGPGELFF.

V gene TRBV30 combines with J gene TRBJ1-5; 7 nucleotides align to TRBD1. CDR1 and CDR2 from the germline V gene are GTSNPN and SVGIG (reference sequence). There are 13 residues in the CDR3. The V segment lost 4 bases and the J segment 6 bases; nucleotides outside the gene matches: 6. This CDR3 reads CAWTTGDGQPQHF. Here the CDR3 DNA reads TGTGCCTGGACCACAGGGGATGGTCAGCCCCAGCATTTT.

The genes are TRBV7-3 and TRBJ1-1; D remains unclear. Germline CDR1 SGHTA, CDR2 FQGTGA. This CDR3 comprises 13 residues. V gave up 5 bases and J gave up 3 bases, with 10 bases separating them. The CDR3 bases are TGTGCCAGCAGCACTACCCGGGACACTGAAGCTTTCTTT. This translates into CASSTTRDTEAFF. The whole variable domain, remainder taken from reference TRBV7-3 and TRBJ1-1, is GAGVSQTPSNKVTEKGKYVELRCDPISGHTALYWYRQSLGQGPEFLIYFQGTGAADDSGLPNDRFFAVRPEGSVSTLKIQRTERGDSAVYLCASSTTRDTEAFFGQGTRLTVV.

V and J are TRBV7-9 and TRBJ1-5; D gene unclear. The CDR3 contains 15 residues. Germline CDR1 is SEHNR and CDR2 is FQNEAQ (reference sequence). V lost 0 bases and J lost 2, with 8 bases in between. In nucleotides, the CDR3 is TGTGCCAGCAGCTTAGCCGGTATCGGCAATCAGCCCCAGCATTTT. This sequence encodes CASSLAGIGNQPQHF.

This clone showed up just a few times. This rearrangement joins TRBV27 to TRBJ1-5, with a possible D match to TRBD1 (6 bases). V lost 5 bases and J lost 1, with 15 bases in between. The CDR3 sequence is 16 residues long. The germline V gene has CDR1 MNHEY and CDR2 SMNVEV (reference sequence). The CDR3 reads CASSIGGPGSNQPQHF. The CDR3 region has the DNA TGTGCCAGCAGTATAGGGGGGCCGGGGAGCAATCAGCCCCAGCATTTT.

The chain employs TRBV27 and TRBJ1-2; D gene unclear. CDR1 and CDR2 (germline): MNHEY, SMNVEV (reference sequence). There are 13 residues in the CDR3. V gave up 3 bases and J gave up 4 bases, with 9 bases separating them. The CDR3 sequence: CASSFGRTYGYTF. CDR3 nucleotide sequence: TGTGCCAGCAGTTTTGGCAGGACCTATGGCTACACCTTC.

The chain combines TRBV5-1 with TRBJ1-2; D might be TRBD1 (5 bases). This CDR3 has 15 amino acids. Germline V gene lookup returns CDR1 SGHRS and CDR2 YFSETQ. The V end lost 0 bases, the J end lost 4 bases, and 13 bases lay between the germline ends. The CDR3 DNA reads as TGCGCCAGCAGCTTGGGCCTGGACACCTCCTATGGCTACACCTTC. This translates into CASSLGLDTSYGYTF.

The chain's CDR3 is CASRVRNEQYF. The CDR3 nucleotides read TGTGCCAGCAGGGTACGAAACGAGCAGTACTTC. V and J are TRBV6-5 and TRBJ2-7; D call uncertain. The germline V gene has CDR1 MNHEY and CDR2 SVGAGI. The CDR3 is 11 amino acids. Trimming left V 6 bases short and J 5 bases short, with 8 bases between.

The rearrangement uses TRBV5-1 and TRBJ2-1, with D possibly TRBD2 on 6 matching bases. The CDR3 covers 14 residues. Germline loops: CDR1 SGHRS, CDR2 YFSETQ. V was cut by 2 bases and J by 4 bases, with 10 bases left in between. The CDR3: CASSFTGGYNEQFF. CDR3 nucleotide sequence: TGCGCCAGCAGCTTTACTGGGGGGTACAATGAGCAGTTCTTC. The complete variable domain, with remaining parts taken from reference TRBV5-1 and TRBJ2-1, reads KAGVTQTPRYLIKTRGQQVTLSCSPISGHRSVSWYQQTPGQGLQFLFEYFSETQRNKGNFPGRFSGRQFSNSRSEMNVSTLELGDSALYLCASSFTGGYNEQFFGPGTRLTVL.

The gene calls are TRBV5-6 and TRBJ2-1; D tentatively fits TRBD1 or TRBD2 (5 bases each). The CDR3 is 15 residues long. CDR1 and CDR2 (germline): SGHDT, YYEEEE. Trimming took 2 bases from V and 7 from J, leaving 16 bases between them. The CDR3 protein is CASSLRRGASNEQFF. The CDR3 DNA is TGTGCCAGCAGCTTAAGGCGAGGGGCCTCAAATGAGCAGTTCTTC.

The chain is built from TRBV6-1 and TRBJ1-1; 9 positions agree with TRBD1. Germline V CDR1 and CDR2: MNHNS, SASEGT. J lost 11 bases, V lost 2 bases, and 12 bases had no gene match. The CDR3 runs 15 residues. The DNA for the CDR3 is TGTGCCAGCAGTGAATCGACAGGGGGGCCGAGAGGGGCTTTCTTT. Protein product: CASSESTGGPRGAFF.